This entry lists 26 T cell receptor beta chains sequenced from one sample in a study of T cells in Graves' hyperthyroidism and ophthalmopathy (dated by TCRdb to between 2018 and 2021). Preparation of the library involved multiplex PCR. The run used an Illumina HiSeq 2000. TCR beta CDR3 regions were amplified from RNA transcripts. The first round of RT-PCR for the TCR CDR3 was performed with the HTBI primer set and the Qiagen OneStep RT-PCR kit. TCRdb handled the public reads itself, with Q25 trimming in fastp and clone calling in MiXCR, and kept productive beta chains. Rows are unified per CDR3 protein, each entry keeping the most common DNA and genes. Recorded for this sample are about 400,000 distinct CDR3 sequences; around an eighth of them occurred a single time. The ten largest clones take up around 27% of the sample. The sequenced sample was blood. The origin of the receptors is a man aged 45-65 years with Graves' ophthalmopathy.

There are many counts of this clonotype. The chain recombines TRBV4-1 with TRBJ1-2; TRBD1 matches 8 bases. Germline V gene data show CDR1 as MGHRA and CDR2 as YSYEKL. There are 13 residues in the CDR3. V shed 1 base and J 7 bases; nucleotides not matched to a gene: 2. The CDR3, as DNA: TGCGCCAGCAGCCAAGGGACAGGGATTGGCTACACCTTC. Amino acids: CASSQGTGIGYTF.

In this sample, this clonotype turned up many times. J is TRBJ1-2 and V is TRBV27; D remains unclear. The ends were cut back, 2 bases at V and 1 base at J, with 5 bases in the middle. CDR3 length: 13 amino acids. Germline V gene lookup returns CDR1 MNHEY and CDR2 SMNVEV (reference sequence). CDR3 protein: CASSLGINYGYTF. CDR3 in DNA: TGTGCCAGCAGTTTAGGGATTAACTATGGCTACACCTTC.

This clonotype was seen more than once but under ten times. The chain links TRBV5-1 to TRBJ1-1, with D uncertain. Germline CDR1 and CDR2: SGHRS and YFSETQ. The V end lost 4 bases, the J end lost 4 bases, and 20 bases lay between the germline ends. The CDR3 runs to 16 residues. The CDR3 here is CASSLNPGSAPTEAFF. The CDR3 bases are TGCGCCAGCAGCCTAAACCCGGGCTCCGCACCCACTGAAGCTTTCTTT. Looking up the rest from reference TRBV5-1 and TRBJ1-1 gives the full variable domain: KAGVTQTPRYLIKTRGQQVTLSCSPISGHRSVSWYQQTPGQGLQFLFEYFSETQRNKGNFPGRFSGRQFSNSRSEMNVSTLELGDSALYLCASSLNPGSAPTEAFFGQGTRLTVV.

This clonotype was recorded a few times. V and J are TRBV6-1 and TRBJ2-3; 7 nucleotides match TRBD1. From germline, CDR1 is MNHNS and CDR2 SASEGT. This CDR3 comprises 17 residues. With 6 bases clipped from V and 6 bases from J, the junction kept 18 bases outside the gene matches. CDR3 sequence: CASSQSAWTGGSDTQYF. CDR3 DNA sequence: TGTGCCAGCAGCCAATCCGCCTGGACAGGAGGAAGCGATACGCAGTATTTT.

The chain employs TRBV5-1 and TRBJ1-4; 8 positions agree with TRBD1. Germline assignment: CDR1 SGHRS and CDR2 YFSETQ. This CDR3 has 15 amino acids. Trimming removed 2 bases from V and 3 bases from J; junction bases left unmatched: 3. CDR3 sequence reads: CASSFGQGPNEKLFF. CDR3 coding DNA: TGCGCCAGCAGCTTTGGACAGGGTCCTAATGAAAAACTGTTTTTT.

This clonotype was detected ten times or more. This chain links TRBV3-1 with TRBJ2-2, with 7 bases lining up with TRBD2. This CDR3 spans 12 amino acids. V shed 6 bases and J 11 bases; nucleotides not matched to a gene: 6. Germline values: CDR1 LGHDT, CDR2 YNNKEL (reference sequence). The CDR3 DNA is TGTGCCAGCAGTGAATCGGGGGGAGAGCTGTTTTTT. It yields the protein CASSESGGELFF. The variable domain in full, completed from reference TRBV3-1 and TRBJ2-2, reads DTAVSQTPKYLVTQMGNDKSIKCEQNLGHDTMYWYKQDSKKFLKIMFSYNNKELIINETVPNRFSPKSPDKAHLNLHINSLELGDSAVYFCASSESGGELFFGEGSRLTVL.

There are many counts of this clonotype. The chain joins TRBV4-1 to TRBJ2-5; 7 nucleotides match TRBD2. The CDR3 is made up of 16 amino acids. V was clipped by 0 bases and J by 5 bases; unmatched bases: 9. Germline V gene sequence: CDR1 MGHRA, CDR2 YSYEKL. The CDR3 loop reads CASSQEAAGPRETQYF. DNA for the CDR3: TGCGCCAGCAGCCAAGAGGCAGCGGGACCCCGGGAGACCCAGTACTTC.

V gene TRBV12-3 or TRBV12-4 combines with J gene TRBJ2-3; perhaps TRBD2 as D (6 bases). V lost 2 bases and J lost 4, with 16 bases in between. The CDR3 covers 16 residues. The CDR3, as DNA: TGTGCCAGCAGTTTATTTTGGGAGGTTAACGCAGATACGCAGTATTTT. Protein sequence: CASSLFWEVNADTQYF.

This clonotype appeared many times. The J gene is TRBJ1-5, the V gene TRBV3-1, with D perhaps matching TRBD1 (5 bases). Germline V lookup: CDR1 LGHDT, CDR2 YNNKEL (reference sequence). Trimming removed 1 base from V and 3 bases from J, with 10 bases in between. The CDR3 spans 15 residues. In DNA, the CDR3 is TGTGCCAGCAGCCAAGCGCAGGGCCACAATCAGCCCCAGCATTTT. This codes for CASSQAQGHNQPQHF.

The chain is built from TRBV7-9 and TRBJ2-3; D gene unclear. The CDR3 sequence is 12 residues long. Per the germline V gene, CDR1 is SEHNR and CDR2 is FQNEAQ (reference sequence). Trimming stripped 0 bases from V and 7 bases from J, with 5 bases between. The CDR3 region is CASSLASNTQYF. The CDR3 coding sequence is TGTGCCAGCAGCTTAGCCTCAAATACGCAGTATTTT.

The CDR3, as DNA: TGCAGCGTGGACCCTAAGAACACCGGGGAGCTGTTTTTT. This translates into CSVDPKNTGELFF. The rearrangement joins TRBV29-1 to TRBJ2-2; unclear D gene. The CDR3 contains 13 residues. Germline V gives CDR1 SQVTM, CDR2 ANQGSEA. Trimming took 6 bases from V and 1 from J, leaving 9 bases between them.

This clonotype was counted ten times or more. The V and J genes are TRBV30 and TRBJ1-2; 7 bases map to TRBD1. Unmatched junction bases numbered 12, after V lost 0 bases and J lost 8 bases. The CDR3 contains 15 residues. CDR1 and CDR2 from the germline V gene are GTSNPN and SVGIG (reference sequence). The CDR3 region has the DNA TGTGCCTGGAGTGTAGAGACGACAGGGATATTCGGCTACACCTTC. Translated: CAWSVETTGIFGYTF.

This chain joins TRBV27 and TRBJ2-1, with D possibly TRBD1 on 5 matching bases. This CDR3 is built from 16 residues. Germline CDR1 and CDR2: MNHEY and SMNVEV (reference sequence). Trimming shortened V by 1 base and J by 2 bases, and 12 bases separated the two germline ends. CDR3 DNA: TGTGCCAGCAGTTTATGGACCCAAGGGGCCTACAATGAGCAGTTCTTC. Translated, it gives CASSLWTQGAYNEQFF.

There are many counts of this clonotype. V and J are TRBV5-6 and TRBJ2-3, with D tentatively TRBD2 (6 bases). This CDR3 region has 16 residues. Germline CDR1 SGHDT, CDR2 YYEEEE. V gave up 4 bases and J gave up 2 bases, with 17 bases separating them. DNA of the CDR3: TGTGCCAGCAGCCGTTCCCCGGGAGAAAACACAGATACGCAGTATTTT. Its protein product is CASSRSPGENTDTQYF.

J is TRBJ1-1 and V is TRBV4-2; perhaps TRBD1 as D (5 bases). V was shortened by 0 bases and J by 2 bases, with 10 bases between the two germline ends. CDR1 LGHNA and CDR2 YNFKEQ come from the germline V gene. This CDR3 contains 15 residues. CDR3 loop: CASSQETARNTEAFF. The DNA of the CDR3 is TGTGCCAGCAGCCAAGAGACAGCTAGAAACACTGAAGCTTTCTTT.

This clonotype was detected many times. This chain uses TRBV2 with TRBJ2-1, with 7 bases matching TRBD2. The CDR3 sequence is 16 residues long. After removal of 1 base from V and 1 base from J, the junction contained 4 bases not matched to a gene. The germline CDR1 and CDR2 sequences are SNHLY and FYNNEI. CDR3 protein: CASSEVGGESYNEQFF. The CDR3, as DNA: TGTGCCAGCAGTGAAGTGGGGGGGGAGTCCTACAATGAGCAGTTCTTC.

This clonotype has more than one count but fewer than ten. The chain uses TRBV29-1 and TRBJ2-1, with TRBD1 matching 7 bases. CDR3 length equals 14 residues. Losses at the gene ends were 6 bases for V and 0 bases for J; bases not matched to a gene: 5. Germline-derived CDR1 and CDR2 are SQVTM and ANQGSEA. The CDR3 nucleotides read TGCAGCGTAGAGGACAGGAGCTCCTACAATGAGCAGTTCTTC. This codes for CSVEDRSSYNEQFF.

Ten or more counts support this clonotype. CDR3 residues: CASSQVTGSYEQYF. In DNA form, the CDR3 reads TGTGCCAGCAGCCAAGTGACAGGCTCCTACGAGCAGTACTTC. The J gene is TRBJ2-7, the V gene TRBV3-1; a weak D match, TRBD1 (6 bases). Germline V gene data show CDR1 as LGHDT and CDR2 as YNNKEL (reference sequence). The V gene lost 1 base and the J gene lost 0 bases, with 7 bases spanning the gap. The CDR3 has 14 residues.

This clonotype was observed at least ten times. V is TRBV7-4 and J is TRBJ2-5; 9 nucleotides line up with TRBD1. The CDR3 covers 18 residues. CDR1 is SGHVT and CDR2 is SQSDAQ in the germline V gene. Losses at the gene ends were 4 bases for V and 5 bases for J; bases not matched to a gene: 17. DNA for the CDR3: TGTGCCAGCAGCTCCTTATGCCGGAACAGGGGGCGTAAGGAGACCCAGTACTTC. It yields the protein CASSSLCRNRGRKETQYF. Drawing the rest from reference TRBV7-4 and TRBJ2-5, the complete variable domain is GAGVSQSPRYKVAKRGRDVALRCDSISGHVTLYWYRQTLGQGSEVLTYSQSDAQRDKSGRPSGRFSAERPERSVSTLKIQRTEQGDSAVYLCASSSLCRNRGRKETQYFGPGTRLLVL.

This clonotype showed up many times. V usage is TRBV6-1 and J usage is TRBJ1-1; D remains unclear. In germline, CDR1 is MNHNS, CDR2 SASEGT. V was trimmed by 7 bases and J by 2 bases, leaving 14 bases between them. This CDR3 contains 14 residues. Here the CDR3 reads CASKPERANTEAFF. As DNA, the CDR3 is TGTGCCAGCAAACCGGAGCGAGCTAACACTGAAGCTTTCTTT.

The chain carries TRBV29-1 and TRBJ2-5; D gene ambiguous. The CDR3 runs to 13 residues. Germline CDR1 reads SQVTM; CDR2 reads ANQGSEA. Trimming removed 0 bases from V and 6 bases from J, with 11 bases in between. CDR3 DNA sequence: TGCAGCGTTGAAGAGGGTCAGGTCAAGACCCAGTACTTC. It specifies CSVEEGQVKTQYF.

There are many counts of this clonotype. The chain uses TRBV20-1 and TRBJ2-3; the D is unclear. Trimming stripped 3 bases from V and 6 bases from J, with 10 bases between. The CDR3 consists of 12 residues. The germline V gene has CDR1 DFQATT and CDR2 SNEGSKA (reference sequence). CDR3 sequence (DNA): TGCAGTGCTAGGGAAGTCGGGGATACGCAGTATTTT. Translation gives CSAREVGDTQYF.

The chain carries TRBV6-2 or TRBV6-3 and TRBJ2-2; a possible D gene is TRBD2 (6 bases). The CDR3 loop spans 13 amino acids. The germline V and J ends were trimmed by 2 bases and 6 bases, with 7 bases remaining between them. CDR1 is MNHEY and CDR2 is SVGEGT in the germline V gene. The DNA for the CDR3 is TGTGCCAGCAGTTACGGAGGGGCCGGGGAGCTGTTTTTT. Translated, it gives CASSYGGAGELFF.

This clonotype appeared a few times. This rearrangement joins TRBV24-1 to TRBJ2-5; possibly TRBD1 or TRBD2 for D (6 bases each). The CDR3 contains 18 residues. V lost 5 bases to trimming and J lost 4 bases, with 25 bases between them. CDR1 and CDR2 from the germline V gene are KGHDR and SFDVKD. The CDR3 DNA is TGTGCCACCAGTGGCCGGGGGCCAGGTCGCATCTCGGGAGAGACCCAGTACTTC. It specifies CATSGRGPGRISGETQYF.

The CDR3 reads CASSPQRAHTEAFF. CDR3 coding DNA: TGTGCCAGTAGTCCCCAGAGGGCCCACACTGAAGCTTTCTTT. The chain carries TRBV19 and TRBJ1-1; D is undetermined. This CDR3 region has 14 residues. Trimming stripped 5 bases from V and 3 bases from J, with 13 bases between. Germline V gene lookup returns CDR1 LNHDA and CDR2 SQIVND (reference sequence). Using reference TRBV19 and TRBJ1-1 for the parts outside the CDR3, the full variable domain is DGGITQSPKYLFRKEGQNVTLSCEQNLNHDAMYWYRQDPGQGLRLIYYSQIVNDFQKGDIAEGYSVSREKKESFPLTVTSAQKNPTAFYLCASSPQRAHTEAFFGQGTRLTVV.

This chain joins TRBV12-3 or TRBV12-4 and TRBJ1-5, with D possibly being TRBD1 (6 bases). Trimming removed 7 bases at V and 0 bases at J, with 16 bases between. This CDR3 region has 16 residues. For the CDR3, the DNA is TGTGCCAGCACCCAAGGGGGGGGGTTTAGCAATCAGCCCCAGCATTTT. It specifies CASTQGGGFSNQPQHF.